This T cell receptor beta chain was identified during a study of shared clonotypes between healthy human individuals. Study details: Sampling drew on donors who were a couple of women and three men aged 18 to 49. Study-level findings and limits: Naive subsets generally exceeded memory subsets in estimated richness.

Deep was the level at which the assay was run. The protocol was immunoSEQ multiplex PCR, while the TCRdb copy is restricted to in-frame clones and leaves out a portion. The table has about 2 million clones, approximately 94% seen once. Cells designated naive CD8 were CD45RO-negative and were positively selected for CCR7, with terminally differentiated effector memory CD45RA+ cells excluded. HIV-negative, healthy adults without recent acute infections or vaccinations were the donors. As regards this clone: Its antigen is still unknown. At one of its ends the junction is not consistent with the germline gene, which may arise from a read error.

Germline loops: CDR1 SQVTM, CDR2 ANQGSEA. This CDR3 comprises 12 residues. This clonotype originated in a man aged 18 to 29 in good health. Sequencing input: naive CD8+ T cells sorted from blood. V usage is TRBV29-1 and J usage is TRBJ2-7; tentative D call: TRBD1 (5 bases). CDR3 loop: CSVQDSSYEQYF. CDR3 nucleotide sequence: TGCAGCGTTCAAGACAGCTCCTACGAGCAGTACTTC.